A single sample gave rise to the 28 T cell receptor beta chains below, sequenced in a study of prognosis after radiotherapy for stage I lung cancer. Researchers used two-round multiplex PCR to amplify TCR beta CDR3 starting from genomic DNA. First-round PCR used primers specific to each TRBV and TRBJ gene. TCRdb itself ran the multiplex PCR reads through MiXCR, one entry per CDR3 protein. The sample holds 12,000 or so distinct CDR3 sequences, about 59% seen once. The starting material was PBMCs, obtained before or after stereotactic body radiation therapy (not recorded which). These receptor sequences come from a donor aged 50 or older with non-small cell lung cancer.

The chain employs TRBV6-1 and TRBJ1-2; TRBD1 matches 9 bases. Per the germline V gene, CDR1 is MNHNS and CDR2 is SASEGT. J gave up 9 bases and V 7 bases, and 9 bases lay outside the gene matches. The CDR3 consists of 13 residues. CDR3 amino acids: CASTSGQGDCYTF. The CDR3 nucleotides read TGTGCCAGCACCTCGGGACAGGGTGACTGCTACACCTTC.

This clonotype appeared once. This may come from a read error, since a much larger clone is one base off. CDR3 residues: CASSLRGDRTDTQYF. CDR3 coding DNA: TGTGCCAGCAGCTTAAGGGGGGACCGCACAGATACGCAGTATTTT. This chain joins TRBV5-4 and TRBJ2-3; D is tentatively TRBD1 or TRBD2 (6 bases each). The V gene lost 2 bases and the J gene lost 1 base, with 11 bases spanning the gap. The CDR3 runs 15 residues. CDR1 SGHNT and CDR2 YYREEE come from the germline V gene (reference sequence).

CDR3 sequence reads: CATSDLAGGTGELFF. The CDR3 DNA reads as TGTGCCACCAGTGATTTAGCGGGAGGAACCGGGGAGCTGTTTTTT. This rearrangement joins TRBV24-1 to TRBJ2-2, with TRBD2 matching 9 bases. The CDR3 contains 15 residues. Germline values: CDR1 KGHDR, CDR2 SFDVKD. The V segment lost 1 base and the J segment 5 bases; nucleotides outside the gene matches: 1.

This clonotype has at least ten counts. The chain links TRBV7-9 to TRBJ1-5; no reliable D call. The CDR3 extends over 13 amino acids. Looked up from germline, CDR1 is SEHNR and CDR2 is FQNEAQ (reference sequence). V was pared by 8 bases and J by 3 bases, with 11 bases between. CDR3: CASGQADNQPQHF. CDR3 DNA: TGTGCCAGCGGGCAGGCAGACAATCAGCCCCAGCATTTT.

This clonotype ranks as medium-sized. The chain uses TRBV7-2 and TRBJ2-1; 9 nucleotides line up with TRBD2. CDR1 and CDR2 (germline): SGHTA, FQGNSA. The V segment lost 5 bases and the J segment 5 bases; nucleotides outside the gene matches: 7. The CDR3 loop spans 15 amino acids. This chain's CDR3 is CASSPRRTSDNEQFF. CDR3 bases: TGTGCCAGCAGCCCCCGCCGGACTAGCGACAATGAGCAGTTCTTC.

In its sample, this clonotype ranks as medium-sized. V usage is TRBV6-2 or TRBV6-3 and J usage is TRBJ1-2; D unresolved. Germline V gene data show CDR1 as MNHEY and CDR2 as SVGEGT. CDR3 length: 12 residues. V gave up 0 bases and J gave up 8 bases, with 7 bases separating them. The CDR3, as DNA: TGTGCCAGCAGTTACTCTGGGTACGGCTACACCTTC. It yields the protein CASSYSGYGYTF.

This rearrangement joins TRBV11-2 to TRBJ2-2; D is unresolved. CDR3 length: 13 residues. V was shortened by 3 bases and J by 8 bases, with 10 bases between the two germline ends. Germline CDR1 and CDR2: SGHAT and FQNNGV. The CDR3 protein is CASSFSLPGELFF. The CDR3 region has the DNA TGTGCCAGCAGCTTCTCCCTTCCGGGGGAGCTGTTTTTT.

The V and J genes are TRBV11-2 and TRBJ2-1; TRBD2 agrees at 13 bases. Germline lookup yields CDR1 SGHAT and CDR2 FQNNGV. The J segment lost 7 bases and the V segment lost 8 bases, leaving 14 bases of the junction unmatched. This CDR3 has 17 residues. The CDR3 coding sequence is TGTGCCAGCCGTCGAACTAGCGGGAGGGCCGGATTTAATGAGCAGTTCTTC. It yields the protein CASRRTSGRAGFNEQFF.

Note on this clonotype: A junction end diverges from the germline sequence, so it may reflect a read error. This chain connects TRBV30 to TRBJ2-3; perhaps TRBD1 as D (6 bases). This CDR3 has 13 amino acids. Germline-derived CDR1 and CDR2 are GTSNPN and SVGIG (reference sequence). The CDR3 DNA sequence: TGCGCCTGGATCACAGGGAGCACAGATACGCAGTATTTT. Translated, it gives CAWITGSTDTQYF.

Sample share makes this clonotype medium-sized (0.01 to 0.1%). CDR3 DNA sequence: TGCAGTGCCAGGCTTCCCCTCCGGACAGGGGGCAACTATGGCTACACCTTC. Translating gives CSARLPLRTGGNYGYTF. The V call is TRBV20-1, the J call TRBJ1-2; TRBD1 agrees at 11 bases. The germline V gene encodes CDR1 DFQATT and CDR2 SNEGSKA (reference sequence). This CDR3 has 17 amino acids. J gave up 2 bases and V 6 bases, and 14 bases lay outside the gene matches.

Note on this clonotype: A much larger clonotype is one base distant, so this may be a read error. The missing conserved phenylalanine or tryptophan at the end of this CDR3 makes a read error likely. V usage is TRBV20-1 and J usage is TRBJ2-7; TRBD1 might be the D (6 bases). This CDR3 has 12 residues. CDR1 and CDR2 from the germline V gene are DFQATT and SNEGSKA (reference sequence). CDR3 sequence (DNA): TGCGGTGCAACGTACAGGGTTTACGAGCAGTACCTC. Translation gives CGATYRVYEQYL.

The CDR3 DNA reads as TGTGCCAGCAGTTTATTTGCAGTTGTCACAGATACGCAGTATTTT. This sequence encodes CASSLFAVVTDTQYF. This chain uses TRBV27 with TRBJ2-3; D gene uncertain. CDR1 and CDR2 from the germline V gene are MNHEY and SMNVEV (reference sequence). This CDR3 comprises 15 residues. The V gene lost 1 base and the J gene lost 2 bases, with 10 bases spanning the gap.

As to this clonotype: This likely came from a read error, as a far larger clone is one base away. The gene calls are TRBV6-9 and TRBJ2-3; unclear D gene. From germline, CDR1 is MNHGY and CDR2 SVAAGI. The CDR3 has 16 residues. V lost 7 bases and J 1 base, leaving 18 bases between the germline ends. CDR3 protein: CASISQWAQGTDTQYF. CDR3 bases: TGTGCCAGCATCAGCCAGTGGGCGCAAGGCACAGATACGCAGTATTTT.

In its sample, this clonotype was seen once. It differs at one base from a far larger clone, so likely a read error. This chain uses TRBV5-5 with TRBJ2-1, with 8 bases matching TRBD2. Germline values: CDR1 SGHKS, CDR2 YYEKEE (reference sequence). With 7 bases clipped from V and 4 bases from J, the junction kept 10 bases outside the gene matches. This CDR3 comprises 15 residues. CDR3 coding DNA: TGTGCCAGCGGCGAGCTAGCGGGCGTATACAATGAGCAGTTCTTC. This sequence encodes CASGELAGVYNEQFF. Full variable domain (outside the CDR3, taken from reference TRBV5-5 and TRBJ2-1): DAGVTQSPTHLIKTRGQQVTLRCSPISGHKSVSWYQQVLGQGPQFIFQYYEKEERGRGNFPDRFSARQFPNYSSELNVNALLLGDSALYLCASGELAGVYNEQFFGPGTRLTVL.

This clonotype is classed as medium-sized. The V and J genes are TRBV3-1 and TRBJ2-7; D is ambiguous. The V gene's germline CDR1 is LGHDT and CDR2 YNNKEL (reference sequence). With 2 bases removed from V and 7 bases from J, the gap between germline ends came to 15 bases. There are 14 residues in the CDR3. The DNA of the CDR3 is TGTGCCAGCAGCCAAAGCCCGTCCGACCGGGAGCAGTACTTC. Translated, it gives CASSQSPSDREQYF.

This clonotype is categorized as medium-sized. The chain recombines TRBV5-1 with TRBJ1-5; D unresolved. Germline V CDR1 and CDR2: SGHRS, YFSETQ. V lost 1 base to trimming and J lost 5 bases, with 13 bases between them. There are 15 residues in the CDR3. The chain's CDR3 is CASSLSLGLDQPQHF. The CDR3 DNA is TGCGCCAGCAGCTTGTCTCTGGGTTTGGATCAGCCCCAGCATTTT.

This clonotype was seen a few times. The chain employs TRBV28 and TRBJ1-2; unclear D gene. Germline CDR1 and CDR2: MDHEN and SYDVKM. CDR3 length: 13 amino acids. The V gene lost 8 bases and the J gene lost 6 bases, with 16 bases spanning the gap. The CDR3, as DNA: TGTGCCAGCGTTTCGGGTGGGAGAGATGGCTACACCTTC. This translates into CASVSGGRDGYTF.

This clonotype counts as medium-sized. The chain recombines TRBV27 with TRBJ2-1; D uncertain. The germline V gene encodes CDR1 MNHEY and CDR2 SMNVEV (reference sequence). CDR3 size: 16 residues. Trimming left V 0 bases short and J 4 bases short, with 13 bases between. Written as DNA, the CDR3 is TGTGCCAGCAGTTTATCCCCCAGCCGTGGGTACAATGAGCAGTTCTTC. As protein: CASSLSPSRGYNEQFF.

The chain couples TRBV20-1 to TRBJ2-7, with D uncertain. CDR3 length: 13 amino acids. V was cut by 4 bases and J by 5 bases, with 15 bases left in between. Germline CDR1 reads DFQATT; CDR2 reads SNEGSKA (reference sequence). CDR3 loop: CSAITHSKNEQYF. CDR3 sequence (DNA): TGCAGTGCTATCACCCATAGCAAGAACGAGCAGTACTTC.

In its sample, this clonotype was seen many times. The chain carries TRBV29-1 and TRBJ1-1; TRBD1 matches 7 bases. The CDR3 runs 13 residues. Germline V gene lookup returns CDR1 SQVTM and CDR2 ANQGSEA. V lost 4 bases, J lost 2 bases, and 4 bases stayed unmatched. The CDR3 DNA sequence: TGCAGCGTTGGACCAGGGGGAAACACTGAAGCTTTCTTT. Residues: CSVGPGGNTEAFF.

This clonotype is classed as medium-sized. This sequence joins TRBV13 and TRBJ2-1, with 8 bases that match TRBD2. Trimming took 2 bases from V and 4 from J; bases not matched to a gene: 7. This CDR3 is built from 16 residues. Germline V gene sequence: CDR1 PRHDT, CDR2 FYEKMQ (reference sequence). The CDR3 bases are TGTGCCAGCAGCTTACTGGCGGGAGGACTTTACAATGAGCAGTTCTTC. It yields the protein CASSLLAGGLYNEQFF.

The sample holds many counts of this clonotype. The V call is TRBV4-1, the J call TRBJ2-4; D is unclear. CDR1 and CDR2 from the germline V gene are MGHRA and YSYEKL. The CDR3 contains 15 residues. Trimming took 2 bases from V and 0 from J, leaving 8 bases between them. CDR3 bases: TGCGCCAGCAGCCAACAGGTCCTAGCCAAAAACATTCAGTACTTC. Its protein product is CASSQQVLAKNIQYF.

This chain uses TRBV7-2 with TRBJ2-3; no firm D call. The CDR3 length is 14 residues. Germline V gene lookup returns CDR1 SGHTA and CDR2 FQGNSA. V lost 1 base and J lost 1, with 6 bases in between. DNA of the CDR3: TGTGCCAGCAGCTTAGAGTTTGGCACAGATACGCAGTATTTT. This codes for CASSLEFGTDTQYF.

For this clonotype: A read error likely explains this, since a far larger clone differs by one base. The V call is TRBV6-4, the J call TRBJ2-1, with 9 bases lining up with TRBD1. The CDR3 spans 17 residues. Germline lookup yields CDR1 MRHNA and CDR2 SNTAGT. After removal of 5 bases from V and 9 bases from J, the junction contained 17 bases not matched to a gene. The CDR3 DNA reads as TGTGCCAGCAGTTACCTAGATTCCGGGACAGGGAGTACTGAGCAGTTCTTC. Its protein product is CASSYLDSGTGSTEQFF.

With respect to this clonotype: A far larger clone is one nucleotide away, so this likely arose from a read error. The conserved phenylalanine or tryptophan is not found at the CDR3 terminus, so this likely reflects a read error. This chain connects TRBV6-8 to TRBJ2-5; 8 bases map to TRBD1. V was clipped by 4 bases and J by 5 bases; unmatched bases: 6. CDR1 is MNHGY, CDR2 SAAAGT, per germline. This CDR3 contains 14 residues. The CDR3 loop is CASSSGGALETQYL. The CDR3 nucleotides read TGTGCCAGCAGTTCAGGGGGCGCGCTGGAGACCCAGTACTTA.

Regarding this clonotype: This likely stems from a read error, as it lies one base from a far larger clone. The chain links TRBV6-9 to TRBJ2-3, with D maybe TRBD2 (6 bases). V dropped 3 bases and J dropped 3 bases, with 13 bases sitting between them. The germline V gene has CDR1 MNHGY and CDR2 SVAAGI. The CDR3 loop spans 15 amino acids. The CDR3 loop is CASSYRGGITDTQYF. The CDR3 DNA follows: TGTGCCAGCAGTTACCGGGGCGGGATAACAGATACGCAGTATTTT.

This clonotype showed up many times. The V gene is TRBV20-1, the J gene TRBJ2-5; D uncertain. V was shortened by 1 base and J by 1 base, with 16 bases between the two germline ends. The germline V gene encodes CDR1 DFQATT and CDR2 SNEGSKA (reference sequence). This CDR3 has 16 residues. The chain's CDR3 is CSARATGGLTQETQYF. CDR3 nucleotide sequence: TGCAGTGCTAGAGCCACGGGTGGGCTTACCCAAGAGACCCAGTACTTC.

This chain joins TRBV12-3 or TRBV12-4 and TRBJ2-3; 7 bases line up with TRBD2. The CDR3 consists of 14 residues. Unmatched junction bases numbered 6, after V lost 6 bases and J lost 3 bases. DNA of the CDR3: TGTGCCAGCAGAGATAGCGGGTTGACAGATACGCAGTATTTT. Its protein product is CASRDSGLTDTQYF.